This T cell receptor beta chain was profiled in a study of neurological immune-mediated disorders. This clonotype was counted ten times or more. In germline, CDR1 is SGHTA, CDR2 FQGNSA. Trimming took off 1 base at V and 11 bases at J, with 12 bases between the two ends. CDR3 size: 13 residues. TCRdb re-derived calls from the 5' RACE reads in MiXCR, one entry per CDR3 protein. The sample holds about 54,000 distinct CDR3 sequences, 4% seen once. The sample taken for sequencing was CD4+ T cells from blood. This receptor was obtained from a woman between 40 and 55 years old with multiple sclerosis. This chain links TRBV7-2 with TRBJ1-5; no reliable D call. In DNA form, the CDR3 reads TGTGCCAGCAGCTTAGGTGGGGATCTGGCCCAGCATTTT. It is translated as CASSLGGDLAQHF.